This record concerns one T cell receptor beta chain sequence. Antigen: not known. The data were obtained in a study of post-analysis software for immune sequencing data. About the study: Progressive-relapsing, secondary progressive and relapsing-remitting multiple sclerosis were among the disease courses included. Study results and caveats: Multiple sclerosis was associated with a significant reduction in normalized Chao1 diversity relative to controls. Patients had higher frequencies than controls of about 5 TRBV segments, including TRBV5-6, TRBV5-1 and TRBV20-1. The F measure placed samples prepared in the same batch into strongly shared clusters.

Trimming took 4 bases from V and 4 from J, leaving 13 bases between them. This CDR3 is built from 14 residues. CDR1 is SEHNR and CDR2 is FQNEAQ in the germline V gene (reference sequence). The TCR beta cDNA libraries carried unique molecular identifiers. Input populations of 1 to 10 million T cells gave rise to approximately 480,000 cDNA molecules. Via MiXCR, TCRdb re-called the PCR reads, giving one row per CDR3 protein. The table lists hundreds of thousands of distinct CDR3 sequences, roughly 29% of them singletons. The chain employs TRBV7-9 and TRBJ1-1; tentative D call: TRBD1 (6 bases). The material sequenced was blood. This TCR was sampled from a girl aged 5-17 years with multiple sclerosis. The CDR3 reads CASSYQGQGTEAFF. The CDR3 bases are TGTGCCAGCAGCTACCAGGGGCAGGGCACTGAAGCTTTCTTT.